Following are 5 T cell receptor beta chains from one sample sequenced in a study of CXCR3-negative and CXCR3-positive naive CD8 T cells. Study-level findings and limits: TRB CDR3 hydrophobicity was greater in CXCR3-positive naive cells than in CXCR3-negative naive cells.

Antigen specificity for these receptors is unknown. TRB cDNA libraries were made by UMI-labeled 5' RACE. Following a re-call of the 5' RACE reads, TCRdb has one entry per CDR3 protein and lacks DNA. Here the sample table reports around 95,000 distinct CDR3 sequences. Sequenced sample: naive CXCR3+ CD8+ T cells from blood. Indicated subset: CD45RO-CCR7+CD27+CD95- naive CD8+ T cells expressing CXCR3 (TNR3+). All receptors derive from a human donor in good health. Some clones in this sample may be carry-over from other donors' samples.

This chain connects TRBV27 to TRBJ2-2; the TRBD2 assignment by TCRdb is unverifiable without DNA. Germline-derived CDR1 and CDR2 are MNHEY and SMNVEV (reference sequence). This CDR3 is 14 amino acids long. The CDR3 sequence: CASIPSGRTGELFF.

V is TRBV10-3 and J is TRBJ2-3; TCRdb returns TRBD1, unconfirmable since there is no DNA. CDR1 ENHRY and CDR2 SYGVKD come from the germline V gene. This CDR3 is 14 amino acids long. The CDR3 protein is CAIGGAGRNDTQYF.

This chain links TRBV28 with TRBJ2-7; the D call from TCRdb, TRBD1, cannot be confirmed without DNA. CDR1 and CDR2 (germline): MDHEN, SYDVKM. The CDR3 length is 14 residues. The chain's CDR3 is CASSSRDATYEQYF.

CDR3 region: CATSGGGIGELFF. V gene TRBV15 combines with J gene TRBJ2-2; the D call of TRBD1 rests on TCRdb alone, since no DNA is present to check it. The CDR3 runs to 13 residues. Germline V gene lookup returns CDR1 LNHNV and CDR2 YYDKDF (reference sequence).

This chain joins TRBV5-1 and TRBJ2-1; TCRdb returns TRBD2, unconfirmable since there is no DNA. This CDR3 region has 18 residues. Germline loops: CDR1 SGHRS, CDR2 YFSETQ. The CDR3 region is CASSLGTLLAGGNNEQFF. The whole variable domain, remainder taken from reference TRBV5-1 and TRBJ2-1, is KAGVTQTPRYLIKTRGQQVTLSCSPISGHRSVSWYQQTPGQGLQFLFEYFSETQRNKGNFPGRFSGRQFSNSRSEMNVSTLELGDSALYLCASSLGTLLAGGNNEQFFGPGTRLTVL.